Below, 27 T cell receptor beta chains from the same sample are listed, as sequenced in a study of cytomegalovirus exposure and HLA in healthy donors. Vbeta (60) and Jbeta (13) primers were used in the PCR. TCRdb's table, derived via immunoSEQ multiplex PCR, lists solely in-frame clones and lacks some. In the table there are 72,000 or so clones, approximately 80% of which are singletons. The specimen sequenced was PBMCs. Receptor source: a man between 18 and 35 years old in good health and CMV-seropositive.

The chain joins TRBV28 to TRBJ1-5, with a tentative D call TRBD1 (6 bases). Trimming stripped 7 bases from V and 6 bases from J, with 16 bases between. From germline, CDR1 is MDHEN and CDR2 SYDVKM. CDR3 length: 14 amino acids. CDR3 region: CASNLVGGRQPQHF. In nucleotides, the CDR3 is TGTGCCAGCAACTTAGTGGGGGGGCGTCAGCCCCAGCATTTT.

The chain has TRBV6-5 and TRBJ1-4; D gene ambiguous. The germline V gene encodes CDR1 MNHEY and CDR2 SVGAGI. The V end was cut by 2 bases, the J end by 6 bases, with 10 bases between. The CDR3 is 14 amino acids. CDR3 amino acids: CASSYGLGDEKLFF. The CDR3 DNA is TGTGCCAGCAGTTACGGGTTGGGAGATGAAAAACTGTTTTTT.

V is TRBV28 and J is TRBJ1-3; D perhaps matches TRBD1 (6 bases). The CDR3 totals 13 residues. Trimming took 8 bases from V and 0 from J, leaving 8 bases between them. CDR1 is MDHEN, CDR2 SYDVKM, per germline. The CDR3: CASRQDSGNTIYF. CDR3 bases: TGTGCCAGCCGACAGGACTCTGGAAACACCATATATTTT.

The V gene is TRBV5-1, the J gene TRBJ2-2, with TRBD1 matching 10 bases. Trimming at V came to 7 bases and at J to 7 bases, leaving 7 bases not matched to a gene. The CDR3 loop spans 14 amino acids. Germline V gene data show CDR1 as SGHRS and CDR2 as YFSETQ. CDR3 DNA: TGCGCCAGCGGGAGACAGGGGGCCGGCGGGGAGCTGTTTTTT. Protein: CASGRQGAGGELFF.

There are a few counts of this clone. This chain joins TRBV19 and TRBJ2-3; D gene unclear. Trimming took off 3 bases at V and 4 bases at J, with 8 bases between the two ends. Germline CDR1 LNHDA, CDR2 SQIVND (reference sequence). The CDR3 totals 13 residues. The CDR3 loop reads CASSIKTADTQYF. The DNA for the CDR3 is TGTGCCAGTAGTATTAAGACTGCAGATACGCAGTATTTT. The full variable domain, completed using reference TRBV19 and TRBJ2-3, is DGGITQSPKYLFRKEGQNVTLSCEQNLNHDAMYWYRQDPGQGLRLIYYSQIVNDFQKGDIAEGYSVSREKKESFPLTVTSAQKNPTAFYLCASSIKTADTQYFGPGTRLTVL.

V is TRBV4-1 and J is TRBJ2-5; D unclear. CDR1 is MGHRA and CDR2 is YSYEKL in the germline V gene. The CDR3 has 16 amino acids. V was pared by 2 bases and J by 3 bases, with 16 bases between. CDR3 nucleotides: TGCGCCAGCAGCCAAATGCCGGGTTTTTTTGAAGAGACCCAGTACTTC. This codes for CASSQMPGFFEETQYF.

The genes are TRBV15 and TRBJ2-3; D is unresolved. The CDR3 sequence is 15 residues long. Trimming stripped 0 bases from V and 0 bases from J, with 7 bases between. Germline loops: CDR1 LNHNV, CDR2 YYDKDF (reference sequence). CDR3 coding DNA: TGTGCCACCAGCAGAGAGTCGACTAGCACAGATACGCAGTATTTT. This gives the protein CATSRESTSTDTQYF. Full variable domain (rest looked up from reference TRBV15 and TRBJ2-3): DAMVIQNPRYQVTQFGKPVTLSCSQTLNHNVMYWYQQKSSQAPKLLFHYYDKDFNNEADTPDNFQSRRPNTSFCFLDIRSPGLGDTAMYLCATSRESTSTDTQYFGPGTRLTVL.

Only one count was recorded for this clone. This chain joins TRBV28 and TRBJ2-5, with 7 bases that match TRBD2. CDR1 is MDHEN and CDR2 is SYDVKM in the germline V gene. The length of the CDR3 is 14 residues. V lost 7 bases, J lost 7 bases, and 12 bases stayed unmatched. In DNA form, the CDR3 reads TGTGCCAGCACCTATATGGGGGGGTGGGGGACCCAGTACTTC. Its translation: CASTYMGGWGTQYF.

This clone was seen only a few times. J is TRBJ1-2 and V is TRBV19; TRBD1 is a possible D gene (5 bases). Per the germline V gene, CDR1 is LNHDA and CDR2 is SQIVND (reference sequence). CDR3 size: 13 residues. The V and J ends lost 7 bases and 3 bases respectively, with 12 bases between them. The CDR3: CASNAGGDYGYTF. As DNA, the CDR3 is TGTGCCAGTAATGCCGGAGGGGACTATGGCTACACCTTC.

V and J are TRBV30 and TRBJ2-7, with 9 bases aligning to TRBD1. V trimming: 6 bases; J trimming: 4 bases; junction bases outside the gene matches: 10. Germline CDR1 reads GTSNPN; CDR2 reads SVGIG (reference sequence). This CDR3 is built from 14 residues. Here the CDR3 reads CACPSTGGIYEQYF. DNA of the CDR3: TGTGCCTGTCCGTCGACAGGGGGTATTTACGAGCAGTACTTC.

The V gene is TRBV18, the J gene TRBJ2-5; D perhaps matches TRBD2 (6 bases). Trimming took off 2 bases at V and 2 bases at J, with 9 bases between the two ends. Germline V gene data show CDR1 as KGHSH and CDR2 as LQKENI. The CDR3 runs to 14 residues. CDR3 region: CASSPTREQETQYF. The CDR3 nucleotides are TGTGCCAGCTCACCAACCCGGGAGCAAGAGACCCAGTACTTC. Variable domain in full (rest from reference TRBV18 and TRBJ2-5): NAGVMQNPRHLVRRRGQEARLRCSPMKGHSHVYWYRQLPEEGLKFMVYLQKENIIDESGMPKERFSAEFPKEGPSILRIQQVVRGDSAAYFCASSPTREQETQYFGPGTRLLVL.

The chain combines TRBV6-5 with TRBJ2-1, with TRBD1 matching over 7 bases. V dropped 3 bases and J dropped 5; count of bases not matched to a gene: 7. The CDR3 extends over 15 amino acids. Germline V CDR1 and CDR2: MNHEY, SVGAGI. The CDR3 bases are TGTGCCAGCAGTTATGTCGGGACAGTCAACAATGAGCAGTTCTTC. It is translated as CASSYVGTVNNEQFF.

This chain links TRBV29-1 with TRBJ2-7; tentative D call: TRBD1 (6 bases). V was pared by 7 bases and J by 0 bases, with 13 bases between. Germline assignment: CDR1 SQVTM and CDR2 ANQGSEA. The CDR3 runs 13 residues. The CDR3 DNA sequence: TGCAGCGCTGGGGACACCTTCTCCTACGAGCAGTACTTC. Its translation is CSAGDTFSYEQYF.

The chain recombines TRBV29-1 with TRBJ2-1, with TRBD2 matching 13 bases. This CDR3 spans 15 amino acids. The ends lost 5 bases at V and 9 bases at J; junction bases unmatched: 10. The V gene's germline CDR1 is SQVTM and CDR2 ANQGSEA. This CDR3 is CSVLSGTSGTSEQFF. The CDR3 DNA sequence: TGCAGCGTTTTAAGCGGGACTAGCGGGACGAGTGAGCAGTTCTTC.

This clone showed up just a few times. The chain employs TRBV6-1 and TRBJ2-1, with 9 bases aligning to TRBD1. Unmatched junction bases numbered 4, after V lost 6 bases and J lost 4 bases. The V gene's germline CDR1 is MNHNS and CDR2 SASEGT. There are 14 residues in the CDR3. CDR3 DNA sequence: TGTGCCAGCAGGGCCGGGACAGGGTACAATGAGCAGTTCTTC. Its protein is CASRAGTGYNEQFF.

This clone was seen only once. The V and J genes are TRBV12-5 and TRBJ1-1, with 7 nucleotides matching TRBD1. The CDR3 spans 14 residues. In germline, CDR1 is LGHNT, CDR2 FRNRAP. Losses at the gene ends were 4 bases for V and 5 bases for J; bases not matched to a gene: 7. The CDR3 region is CASGWETGETEAFF. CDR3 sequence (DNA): TGTGCTAGTGGTTGGGAAACAGGGGAAACTGAAGCTTTCTTT.

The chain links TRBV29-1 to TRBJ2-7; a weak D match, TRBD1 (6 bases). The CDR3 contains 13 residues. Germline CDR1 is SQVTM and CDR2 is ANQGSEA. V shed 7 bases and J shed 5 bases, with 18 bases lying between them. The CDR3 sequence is CSAQTTGMNEQYF. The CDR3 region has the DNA TGCAGCGCACAAACCACAGGGATGAACGAGCAGTACTTC.

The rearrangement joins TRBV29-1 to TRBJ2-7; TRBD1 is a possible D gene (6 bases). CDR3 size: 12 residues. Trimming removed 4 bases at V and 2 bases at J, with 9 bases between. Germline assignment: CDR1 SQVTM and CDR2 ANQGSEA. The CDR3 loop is CSVGGQPYEQYF. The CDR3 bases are TGCAGCGTTGGAGGACAGCCCTACGAGCAGTACTTC.

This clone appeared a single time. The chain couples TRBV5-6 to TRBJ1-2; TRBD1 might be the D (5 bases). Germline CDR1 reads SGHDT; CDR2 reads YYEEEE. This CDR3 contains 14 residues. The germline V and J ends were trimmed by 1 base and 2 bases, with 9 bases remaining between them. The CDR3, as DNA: TGTGCCAGCAGCTTGCCGGGGGGAAACTATGGCTACACCTTC. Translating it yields CASSLPGGNYGYTF.

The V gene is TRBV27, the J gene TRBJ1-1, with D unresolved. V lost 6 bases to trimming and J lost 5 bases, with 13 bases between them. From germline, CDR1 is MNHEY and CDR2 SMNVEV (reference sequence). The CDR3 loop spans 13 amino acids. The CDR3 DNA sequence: TGTGCCAGCAGCCCCGCAGGAGGGACTGAAGCTTTCTTT. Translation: CASSPAGGTEAFF.

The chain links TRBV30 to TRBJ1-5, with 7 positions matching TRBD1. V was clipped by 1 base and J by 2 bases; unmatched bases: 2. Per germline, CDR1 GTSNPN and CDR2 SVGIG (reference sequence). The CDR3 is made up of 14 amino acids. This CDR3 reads CAWSADRGNQPQHF. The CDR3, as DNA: TGTGCCTGGAGTGCCGACAGGGGCAATCAGCCCCAGCATTTT.

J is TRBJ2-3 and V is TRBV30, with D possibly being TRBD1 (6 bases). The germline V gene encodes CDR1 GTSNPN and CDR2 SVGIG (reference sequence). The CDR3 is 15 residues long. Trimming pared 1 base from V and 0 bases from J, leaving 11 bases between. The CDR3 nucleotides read TGTGCCTGGAGTGACGGACAGCTGAGCACAGATACGCAGTATTTT. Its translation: CAWSDGQLSTDTQYF.

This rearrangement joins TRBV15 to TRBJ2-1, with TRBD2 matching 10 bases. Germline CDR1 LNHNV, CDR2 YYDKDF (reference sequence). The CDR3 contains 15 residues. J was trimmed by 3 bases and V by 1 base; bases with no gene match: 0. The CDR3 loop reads CATSRGLAGYNEQFF. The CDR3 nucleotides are TGTGCCACCAGCAGAGGACTAGCGGGCTACAATGAGCAGTTCTTC.

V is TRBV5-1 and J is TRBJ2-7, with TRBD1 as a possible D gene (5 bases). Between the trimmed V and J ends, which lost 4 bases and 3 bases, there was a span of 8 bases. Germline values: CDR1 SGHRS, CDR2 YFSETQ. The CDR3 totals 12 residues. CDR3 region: CASSPDSYEQYF. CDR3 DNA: TGCGCCAGCAGCCCAGACAGCTACGAGCAGTACTTC. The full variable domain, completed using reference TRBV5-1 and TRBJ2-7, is KAGVTQTPRYLIKTRGQQVTLSCSPISGHRSVSWYQQTPGQGLQFLFEYFSETQRNKGNFPGRFSGRQFSNSRSEMNVSTLELGDSALYLCASSPDSYEQYFGPGTRLTVT.

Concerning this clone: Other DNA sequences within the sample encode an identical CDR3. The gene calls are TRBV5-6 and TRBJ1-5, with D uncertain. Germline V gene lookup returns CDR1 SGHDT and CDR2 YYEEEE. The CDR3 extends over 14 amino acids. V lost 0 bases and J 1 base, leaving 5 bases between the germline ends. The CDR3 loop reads CASSLGGSNQPQHF. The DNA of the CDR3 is TGTGCCAGCAGCTTGGGCGGGAGCAATCAGCCCCAGCATTTT. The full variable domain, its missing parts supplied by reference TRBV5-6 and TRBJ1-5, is DAGVTQSPTHLIKTRGQQVTLRCSPKSGHDTVSWYQQALGQGPQFIFQYYEEEERQRGNFPDRFSGHQFPNYSSELNVNALLLGDSALYLCASSLGGSNQPQHFGDGTRLSIL.

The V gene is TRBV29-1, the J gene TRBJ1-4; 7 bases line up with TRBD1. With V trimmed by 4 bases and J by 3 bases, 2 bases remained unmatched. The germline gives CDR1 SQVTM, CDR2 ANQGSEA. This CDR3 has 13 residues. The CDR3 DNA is TGCAGCGTTGGACAGGGTGCTAATGAAAAACTGTTTTTT. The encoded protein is CSVGQGANEKLFF.

The CDR3 protein is CASSFLGTVDQPQHF. The CDR3 DNA is TGTGCCAGCAGTTTCCTAGGGACAGTAGACCAGCCCCAGCATTTT. The gene calls are TRBV28 and TRBJ1-5; 7 bases agree with TRBD1. Germline-derived CDR1 and CDR2 are MDHEN and SYDVKM. The CDR3 is 15 amino acids. Trimming took 3 bases from V and 7 from J; bases not matched to a gene: 9. The complete variable domain, with remaining parts taken from reference TRBV28 and TRBJ1-5, reads DVKVTQSSRYLVKRTGEKVFLECVQDMDHENMFWYRQDPGLGLRLIYFSYDVKMKEKGDIPEGYSVSREKKERFSLILESASTNQTSMYLCASSFLGTVDQPQHFGDGTRLSIL.